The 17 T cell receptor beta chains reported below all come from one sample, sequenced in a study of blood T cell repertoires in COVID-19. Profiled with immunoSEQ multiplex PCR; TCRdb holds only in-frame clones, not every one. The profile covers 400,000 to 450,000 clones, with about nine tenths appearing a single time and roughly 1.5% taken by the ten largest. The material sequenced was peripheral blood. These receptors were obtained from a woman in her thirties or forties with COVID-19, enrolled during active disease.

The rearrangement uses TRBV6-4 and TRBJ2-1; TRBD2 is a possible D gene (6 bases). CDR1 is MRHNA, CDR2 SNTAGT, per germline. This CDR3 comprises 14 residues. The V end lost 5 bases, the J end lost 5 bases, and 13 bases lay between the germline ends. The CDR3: CASSRREIDNEQFF. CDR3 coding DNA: TGTGCCAGCAGTAGACGGGAGATTGACAATGAGCAGTTCTTC.

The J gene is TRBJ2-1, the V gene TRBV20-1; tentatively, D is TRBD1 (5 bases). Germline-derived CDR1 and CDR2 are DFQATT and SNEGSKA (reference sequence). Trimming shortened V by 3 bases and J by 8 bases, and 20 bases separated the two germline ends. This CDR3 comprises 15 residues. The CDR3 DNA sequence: TGCAGTGCTAGTGGGCTAAGGGGTGGCTTCCATGAGCAGTTCTTC. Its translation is CSASGLRGGFHEQFF.

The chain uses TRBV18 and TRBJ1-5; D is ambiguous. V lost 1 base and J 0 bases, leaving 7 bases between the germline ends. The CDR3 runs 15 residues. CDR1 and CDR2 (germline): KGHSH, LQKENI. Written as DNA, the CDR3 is TGTGCCAGCTCACCACGCGCTAATAGCAATCAGCCCCAGCATTTT. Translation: CASSPRANSNQPQHF.

CDR3 in DNA: TGTGCCAGCAGCTGGCGGGGGGACTACGAGCAGTACTTC. Protein product: CASSWRGDYEQYF. The genes are TRBV11-2 and TRBJ2-7; 8 bases fit TRBD2. This CDR3 is built from 13 residues. Per the germline V gene, CDR1 is SGHAT and CDR2 is FQNNGV. V lost 4 bases, J lost 3 bases, and 2 bases stayed unmatched.

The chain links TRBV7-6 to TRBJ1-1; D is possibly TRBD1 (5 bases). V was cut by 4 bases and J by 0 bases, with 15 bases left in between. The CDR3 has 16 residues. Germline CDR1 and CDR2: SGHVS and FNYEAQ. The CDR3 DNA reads TGTGCCAGCAGCTCGCAGACAGCAAGTTTGAACACTGAAGCTTTCTTT. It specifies CASSSQTASLNTEAFF.

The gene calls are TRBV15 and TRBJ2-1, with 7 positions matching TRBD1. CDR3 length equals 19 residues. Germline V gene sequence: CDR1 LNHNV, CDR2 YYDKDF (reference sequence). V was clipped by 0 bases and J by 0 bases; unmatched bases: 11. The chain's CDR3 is CATSRDGQESLHSYNEQFF. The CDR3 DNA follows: TGTGCCACCAGCAGAGATGGACAGGAATCCCTTCACTCCTACAATGAGCAGTTCTTC.

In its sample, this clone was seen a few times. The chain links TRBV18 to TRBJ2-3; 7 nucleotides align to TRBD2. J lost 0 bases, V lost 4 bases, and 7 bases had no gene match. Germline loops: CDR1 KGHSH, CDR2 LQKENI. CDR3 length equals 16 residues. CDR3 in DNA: TGTGCCAGCTCACGGGAAGCGGGGCCTAGCACAGATACGCAGTATTTT. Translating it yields CASSREAGPSTDTQYF. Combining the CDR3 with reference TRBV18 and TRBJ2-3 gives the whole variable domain NAGVMQNPRHLVRRRGQEARLRCSPMKGHSHVYWYRQLPEEGLKFMVYLQKENIIDESGMPKERFSAEFPKEGPSILRIQQVVRGDSAAYFCASSREAGPSTDTQYFGPGTRLTVL.

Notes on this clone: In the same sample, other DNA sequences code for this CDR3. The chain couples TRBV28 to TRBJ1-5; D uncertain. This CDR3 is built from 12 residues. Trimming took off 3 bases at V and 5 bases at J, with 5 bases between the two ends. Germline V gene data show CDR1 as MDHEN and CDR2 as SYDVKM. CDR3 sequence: CASSLSDQPQHF. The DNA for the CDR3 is TGTGCCAGCAGTTTGTCGGATCAGCCCCAGCATTTT.

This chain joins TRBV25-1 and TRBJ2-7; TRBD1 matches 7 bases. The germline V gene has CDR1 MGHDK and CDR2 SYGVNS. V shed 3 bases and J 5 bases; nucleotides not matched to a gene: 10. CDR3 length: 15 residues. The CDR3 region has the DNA TGTGCCAGCAGTGACTCGGCAGGGGGTGACCACGAGCAGTACTTC. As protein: CASSDSAGGDHEQYF.

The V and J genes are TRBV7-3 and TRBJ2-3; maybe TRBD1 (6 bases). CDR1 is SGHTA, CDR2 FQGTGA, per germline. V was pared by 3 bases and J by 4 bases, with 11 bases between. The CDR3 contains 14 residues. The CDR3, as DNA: TGTGCCAGCAGCTTGGACAGTCGGTCAGATACGCAGTATTTT. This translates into CASSLDSRSDTQYF.

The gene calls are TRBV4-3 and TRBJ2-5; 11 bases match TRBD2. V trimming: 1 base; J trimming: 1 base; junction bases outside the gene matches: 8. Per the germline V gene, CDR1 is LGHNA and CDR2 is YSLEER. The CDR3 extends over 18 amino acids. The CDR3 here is CASSQGTPGLAAQETQYF. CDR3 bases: TGCGCCAGCAGCCAAGGGACCCCGGGACTAGCGGCCCAAGAGACCCAGTACTTC.

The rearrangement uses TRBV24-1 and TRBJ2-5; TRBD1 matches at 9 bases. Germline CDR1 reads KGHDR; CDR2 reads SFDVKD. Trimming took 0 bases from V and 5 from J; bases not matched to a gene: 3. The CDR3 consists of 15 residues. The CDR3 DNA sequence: TGTGCCACCAGTGATTTGGGGACAGGGAGGGAGACCCAGTACTTC. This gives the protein CATSDLGTGRETQYF.

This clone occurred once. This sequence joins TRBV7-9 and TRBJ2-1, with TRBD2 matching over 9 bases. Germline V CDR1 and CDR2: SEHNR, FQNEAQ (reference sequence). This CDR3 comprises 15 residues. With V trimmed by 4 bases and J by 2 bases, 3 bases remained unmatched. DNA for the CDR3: TGTGCCAGCAGCTCCGTAGCGGGAGCCTACAATGAGCAGTTCTTC. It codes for CASSSVAGAYNEQFF.

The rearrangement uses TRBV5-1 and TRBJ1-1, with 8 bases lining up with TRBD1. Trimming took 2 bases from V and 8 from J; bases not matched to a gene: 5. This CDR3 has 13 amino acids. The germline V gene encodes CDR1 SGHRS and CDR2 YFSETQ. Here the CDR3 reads CASSFDGQGEAFF. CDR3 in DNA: TGCGCCAGCAGCTTTGACGGACAGGGCGAAGCTTTCTTT.

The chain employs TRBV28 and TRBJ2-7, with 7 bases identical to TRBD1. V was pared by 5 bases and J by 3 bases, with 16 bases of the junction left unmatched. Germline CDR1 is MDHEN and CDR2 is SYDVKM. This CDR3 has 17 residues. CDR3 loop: CASSLAGTALSIYEQYF. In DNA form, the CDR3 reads TGTGCCAGCAGTCTAGCCGGGACAGCGCTTAGCATCTACGAGCAGTACTTC.

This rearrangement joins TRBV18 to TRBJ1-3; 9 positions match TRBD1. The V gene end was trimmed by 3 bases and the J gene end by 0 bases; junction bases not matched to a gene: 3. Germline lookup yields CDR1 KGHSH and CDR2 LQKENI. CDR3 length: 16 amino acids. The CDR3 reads CASSPGQGGSGNTIYF. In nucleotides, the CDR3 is TGTGCCAGCTCACCGGGACAGGGAGGCTCTGGAAACACCATATATTTT.

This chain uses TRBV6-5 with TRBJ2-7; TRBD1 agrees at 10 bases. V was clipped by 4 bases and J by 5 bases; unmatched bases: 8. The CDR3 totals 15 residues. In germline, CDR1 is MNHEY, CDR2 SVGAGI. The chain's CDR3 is CASSSQTGGANEQYF. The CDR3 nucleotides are TGTGCCAGCAGTTCCCAGACAGGGGGCGCGAACGAGCAGTACTTC.